A single sample is the source of the 11 T cell receptor beta chains below, sequenced in a study of cytomegalovirus exposure and HLA in healthy donors. Primers included in the PCR were 60 Vbeta and 13 Jbeta primers. Generated by immunoSEQ multiplex PCR, the TCRdb table keeps only in-frame clones and is missing some. In the table there are 150,000 to 200,000 clones, around 85% of which are singletons. The sequenced sample consisted of PBMCs. Every receptor here comes from a man between 35 and 55 years old in good health and CMV-seropositive.

The CDR3 sequence: CASKWDTSNTEAFF. The CDR3 DNA sequence: TGTGCCAGTAAATGGGACACCTCGAACACTGAAGCTTTCTTT. The chain uses TRBV19 and TRBJ1-1, with a possible D match to TRBD1 (6 bases). The germline CDR1 and CDR2 sequences are LNHDA and SQIVND (reference sequence). The CDR3 runs 14 residues. V was shortened by 7 bases and J by 1 base, with 13 bases between the two germline ends.

The chain links TRBV6-1 to TRBJ2-7; a possible D gene is TRBD1 (6 bases). The germline V gene has CDR1 MNHNS and CDR2 SASEGT. CDR3 length: 15 residues. Trimming took off 2 bases at V and 1 base at J, with 12 bases between the two ends. In DNA, the CDR3 is TGTGCCAGCAGTGAAAGGGCAGGGGATTCCTACGAGCAGTACTTC. This translates into CASSERAGDSYEQYF.

CDR3 sequence: CAIKDRGDYEQYF. The CDR3 DNA follows: TGTGCCATCAAGGACAGGGGGGACTACGAGCAGTACTTC. The V gene is TRBV10-3, the J gene TRBJ2-7, with 10 bases matching TRBD1. Germline V gene sequence: CDR1 ENHRY, CDR2 SYGVKD. Trimming at V came to 7 bases and at J to 3 bases, leaving 3 bases not matched to a gene. CDR3 length: 13 amino acids.

The chain uses TRBV10-3 and TRBJ1-1; weak D call: TRBD1 (5 bases). CDR1 ENHRY and CDR2 SYGVKD come from the germline V gene. V was cut by 10 bases and J by 2 bases, with 14 bases left in between. This CDR3 is built from 13 residues. CDR3 in DNA: TGTGCCACCACCTTTGACAGAAACACTGAAGCTTTCTTT. Translated, it gives CATTFDRNTEAFF.

In regard to this clone: At the DNA level, this CDR3 is encoded by other sequences in the same sample as well. The chain has TRBV10-3 and TRBJ1-4; unclear D gene. Germline V gene data show CDR1 as ENHRY and CDR2 as SYGVKD. This CDR3 is built from 15 residues. The V gene lost 10 bases and the J gene lost 4 bases, with 19 bases spanning the gap. CDR3 bases: TGTGCCACCCGTAGCCCGGACGGGAGTAATGAAAAACTGTTTTTT. It is translated as CATRSPDGSNEKLFF.

J is TRBJ2-1 and V is TRBV21-1; the table gives TRBD1 as D, unverified against the DNA. TRBV21-1 is tagged as a pseudogene. The length of the CDR3 is 19 residues. The CDR3 sequence: CASFKWVGQVGGSYNEQFF. Here the CDR3 DNA reads TGTGCCAGCTTCAAGTGGGTGGGGCAGGTGGGTGGCTCCTACAATGAGCAGTTCTTC.

This sequence joins TRBV27 and TRBJ2-5, with TRBD1 matching over 8 bases. This CDR3 region has 14 residues. Losses at the gene ends were 5 bases for V and 4 bases for J; bases not matched to a gene: 6. Germline CDR1 MNHEY, CDR2 SMNVEV (reference sequence). CDR3 DNA: TGTGCCAGCAGTCCTGACAGGGGAGGAGAGACCCAGTACTTC. This gives the protein CASSPDRGGETQYF.

V gene TRBV5-4 combines with J gene TRBJ2-7, with 7 bases matching TRBD2. This CDR3 has 15 amino acids. The V gene end was trimmed by 0 bases and the J gene end by 3 bases; junction bases not matched to a gene: 6. The germline V gene has CDR1 SGHNT and CDR2 YYREEE (reference sequence). The CDR3 bases are TGTGCCAGCAGCTTGGGAGGGTGGGGGGGCTACGAGCAGTACTTC. Its protein is CASSLGGWGGYEQYF.

This rearrangement joins TRBV10-1 to TRBJ2-1, with 10 bases identical to TRBD2. CDR1 and CDR2 from the germline V gene are WNHNN and SYGVQD (reference sequence). V lost 4 bases and J lost 7; bases outside the gene matches: 7. The CDR3 covers 15 residues. CDR3 in amino acids: CASSVTSGVPNEQFF. The CDR3 DNA follows: TGCGCCAGCAGTGTCACTAGCGGGGTACCGAATGAGCAGTTCTTC.

The chain employs TRBV27 and TRBJ2-3, with no clear D. This CDR3 contains 13 residues. The ends were cut back, 7 bases at V and 5 bases at J, with 13 bases in the middle. CDR1 is MNHEY and CDR2 is SMNVEV in the germline V gene (reference sequence). The CDR3 region has the DNA TGTGCCAGCAAAGGAGAAGGTAGAGATACGCAGTATTTT. This translates into CASKGEGRDTQYF.

This clone was seen a few times. The chain is built from TRBV9 and TRBJ2-7; TRBD1 agrees at 8 bases. CDR3 size: 16 residues. Germline V gene sequence: CDR1 SGDLS, CDR2 YYNGEE. Trimming cost V 4 bases and J 0 bases; bases outside gene matches: 9. The chain's CDR3 is CASSLGSQGGSYEQYF. The DNA of the CDR3 is TGTGCCAGCAGCCTCGGATCACAGGGGGGCTCCTACGAGCAGTACTTC.